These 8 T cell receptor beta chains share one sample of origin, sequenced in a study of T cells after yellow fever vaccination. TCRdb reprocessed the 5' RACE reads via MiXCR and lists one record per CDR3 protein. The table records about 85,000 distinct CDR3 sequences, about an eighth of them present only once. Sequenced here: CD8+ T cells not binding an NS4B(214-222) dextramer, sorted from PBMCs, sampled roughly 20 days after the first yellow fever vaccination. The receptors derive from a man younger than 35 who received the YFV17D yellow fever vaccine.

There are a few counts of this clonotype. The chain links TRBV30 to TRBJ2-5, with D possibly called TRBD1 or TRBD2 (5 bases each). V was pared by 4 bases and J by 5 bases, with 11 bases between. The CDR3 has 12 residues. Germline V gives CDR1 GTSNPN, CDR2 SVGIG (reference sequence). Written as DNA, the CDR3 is TGTGCCTGGACAGGGAGTGTGGAGACCCAGTACTTC. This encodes CAWTGSVETQYF.

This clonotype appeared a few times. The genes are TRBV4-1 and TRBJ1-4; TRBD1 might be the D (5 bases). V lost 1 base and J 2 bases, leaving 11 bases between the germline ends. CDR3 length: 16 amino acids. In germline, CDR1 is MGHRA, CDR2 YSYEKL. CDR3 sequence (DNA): TGCGCCAGCAGCCAAGGGCTGGGGCTCACTAATGAAAAACTGTTTTTT. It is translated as CASSQGLGLTNEKLFF.

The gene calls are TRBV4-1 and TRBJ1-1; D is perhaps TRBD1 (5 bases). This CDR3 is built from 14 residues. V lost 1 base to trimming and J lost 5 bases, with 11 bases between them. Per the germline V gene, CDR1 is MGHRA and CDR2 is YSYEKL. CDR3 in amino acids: CASSQGGDLTEAFF. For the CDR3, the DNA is TGCGCCAGCAGCCAAGGGGGGGACTTAACTGAAGCTTTCTTT.

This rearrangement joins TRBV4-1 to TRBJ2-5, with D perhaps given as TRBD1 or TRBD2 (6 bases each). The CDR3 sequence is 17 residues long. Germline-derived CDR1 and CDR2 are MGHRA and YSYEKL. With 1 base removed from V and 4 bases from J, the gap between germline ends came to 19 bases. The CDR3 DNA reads TGCGCCAGCAGCCAAGGATCTCGGGGGCCCTCAGGAGAGACCCAGTACTTC. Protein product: CASSQGSRGPSGETQYF.

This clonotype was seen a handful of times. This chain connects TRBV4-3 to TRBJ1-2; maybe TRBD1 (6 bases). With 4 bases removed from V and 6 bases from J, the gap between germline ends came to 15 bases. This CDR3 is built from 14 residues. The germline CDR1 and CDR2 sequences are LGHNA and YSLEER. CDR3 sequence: CASSPQGSAHGYTF. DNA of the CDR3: TGCGCCAGCAGCCCCCAGGGGTCGGCCCATGGCTACACCTTC.

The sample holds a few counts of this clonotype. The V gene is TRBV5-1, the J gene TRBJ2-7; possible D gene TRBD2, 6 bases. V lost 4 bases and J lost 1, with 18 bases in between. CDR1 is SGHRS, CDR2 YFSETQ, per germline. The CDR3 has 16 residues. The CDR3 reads CASSTLGDGRSYEQYF. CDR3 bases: TGCGCCAGCAGCACCTTAGGGGACGGGAGATCCTACGAGCAGTACTTC.

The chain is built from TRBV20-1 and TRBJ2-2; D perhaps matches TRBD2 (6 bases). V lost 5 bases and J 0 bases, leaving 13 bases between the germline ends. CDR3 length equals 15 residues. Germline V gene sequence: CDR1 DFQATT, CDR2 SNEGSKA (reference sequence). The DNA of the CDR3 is TGCAGTGCTGGCAGACTAGACGCGAACACCGGGGAGCTGTTTTTT. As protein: CSAGRLDANTGELFF.

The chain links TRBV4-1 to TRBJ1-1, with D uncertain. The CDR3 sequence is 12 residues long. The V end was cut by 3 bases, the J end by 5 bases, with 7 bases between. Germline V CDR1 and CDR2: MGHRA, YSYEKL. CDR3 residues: CASSQTRTEAFF. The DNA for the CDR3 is TGCGCCAGCAGCCAGACAAGGACTGAAGCTTTCTTT.